A single sample is the source of the 25 T cell receptor beta chains below, sequenced in a study of radiotherapy plus CTLA-4 blockade in lung cancer. The method was immunoSEQ multiplex PCR; TCRdb's version includes in-frame clones alone and lacks a portion of them. The profile shows about 38,000 clones, over 70% of them singletons. This specimen consisted of peripheral blood, obtained from a patient treated with radiotherapy plus ipilimumab. The source is a human donor with non-small cell lung cancer who had stable disease on radiotherapy plus ipilimumab.

This clone was seen more than once but under ten times. The J gene is TRBJ1-2, the V gene TRBV6-1, with 10 bases lining up with TRBD1. The germline V gene encodes CDR1 MNHNS and CDR2 SASEGT. With 7 bases clipped from V and 2 bases from J, the junction kept 4 bases outside the gene matches. CDR3 size: 14 residues. CDR3 loop: CASTEGQGNYGYTF. The CDR3 nucleotides read TGTGCCAGCACAGAGGGACAGGGGAACTATGGCTACACCTTC.

This chain joins TRBV7-2 and TRBJ2-5; D might be TRBD1 (7 bases). CDR3 size: 16 residues. CDR1 is SGHTA and CDR2 is FQGNSA in the germline V gene. Trimming removed 2 bases from V and 5 bases from J, with 18 bases in between. The CDR3, as DNA: TGTGCCAGCAGCTTACGGCGGACAGGACGGGGGGAGACCCAGTACTTC. Encoded protein: CASSLRRTGRGETQYF.

This chain connects TRBV28 to TRBJ1-1; D not certain. V lost 3 bases and J 3 bases, leaving 11 bases between the germline ends. The CDR3 runs to 14 residues. The germline CDR1 and CDR2 sequences are MDHEN and SYDVKM. The CDR3 is CASSFPARDTEAFF. CDR3 bases: TGTGCCAGCAGTTTCCCAGCCCGGGACACTGAAGCTTTCTTT.

The V and J genes are TRBV28 and TRBJ2-5; TRBD2 matches at 8 bases. Unmatched junction bases numbered 10, after V lost 5 bases and J lost 2 bases. CDR1 and CDR2 (germline): MDHEN, SYDVKM. This CDR3 is built from 16 residues. The CDR3 region has the DNA TGTGCCAGCAGTCCCGGGGGAGCGGGGGAACAAGAGACCCAGTACTTC. Translated, it gives CASSPGGAGEQETQYF.

The V and J genes are TRBV2 and TRBJ2-2; TRBD1 matches at 12 bases. This CDR3 region has 15 residues. V dropped 8 bases and J dropped 3; count of bases not matched to a gene: 4. Germline CDR1 reads SNHLY; CDR2 reads FYNNEI. CDR3 DNA sequence: TGTGCCAGCGCTGGGGACAGGGGGCACACCGGGGAGCTGTTTTTT. Protein product: CASAGDRGHTGELFF.

V usage is TRBV27 and J usage is TRBJ2-7; D is perhaps TRBD1 (5 bases). Germline values: CDR1 MNHEY, CDR2 SMNVEV (reference sequence). V was pared by 3 bases and J by 5 bases, with 11 bases between. This CDR3 has 13 amino acids. The CDR3 DNA sequence: TGTGCCAGCAGTTTGAACCGCAGGGACGAGCAGTACTTC. It encodes CASSLNRRDEQYF.

V gene TRBV14 combines with J gene TRBJ1-4, with D perhaps matching TRBD1 (6 bases). Germline assignment: CDR1 SGHDN and CDR2 FVKESK. V lost 1 base to trimming and J lost 4 bases, with 10 bases between them. This CDR3 region has 15 residues. CDR3 in amino acids: CASSQGGGVNEKLFF. The CDR3 bases are TGTGCCAGCAGCCAAGGAGGGGGGGTTAATGAAAAACTGTTTTTT.

The chain couples TRBV6-5 to TRBJ1-1; 7 bases agree with TRBD1. The germline V gene encodes CDR1 MNHEY and CDR2 SVGAGI. V lost 5 bases and J lost 1; bases outside the gene matches: 7. This CDR3 has 15 amino acids. This chain's CDR3 is CASSPGGHANTEAFF. In DNA, the CDR3 is TGTGCCAGCAGTCCAGGGGGACATGCGAACACTGAAGCTTTCTTT.

V is TRBV11-3 and J is TRBJ2-6; D unresolved. The CDR3 has 13 amino acids. Trimming took off 7 bases at V and 0 bases at J, with 4 bases between the two ends. Germline CDR1 reads SGHNT; CDR2 reads YENEEA. CDR3 DNA sequence: TGTGCCAGCAAGAACTCTGGGGCCAACGTCCTGACTTTC. It encodes CASKNSGANVLTF.

The chain recombines TRBV11-2 with TRBJ1-5, with unresolved D. CDR3 length equals 14 residues. V was cut by 4 bases and J by 6 bases, with 13 bases left in between. The germline V gene encodes CDR1 SGHAT and CDR2 FQNNGV. CDR3 sequence (DNA): TGTGCCAGCAGCTCCGGGAGGGCCGTTCAGCCCCAGCATTTT. Protein: CASSSGRAVQPQHF.

The V gene is TRBV2, the J gene TRBJ2-7; 8 nucleotides align to TRBD2. Germline V gives CDR1 SNHLY, CDR2 FYNNEI. The CDR3 is made up of 12 amino acids. The CDR3 DNA reads as TGTGAATTGTTGCGGCGGGGGGACGAGCAGTACGTC. Its protein product is CELLRRGDEQYV.

The chain links TRBV6-5 to TRBJ1-3; D is perhaps TRBD1 (5 bases). Germline CDR1 MNHEY, CDR2 SVGAGI. This CDR3 contains 15 residues. Trimming removed 11 bases from V and 0 bases from J, with 17 bases in between. The CDR3 DNA is TGTGCCTCCCATCCCCCCAGGGCCTCTGGAAACACCATATATTTT. Translated: CASHPPRASGNTIYF.

This clone was counted only a few times. This rearrangement joins TRBV2 to TRBJ1-2; no firm D call. CDR3 size: 14 residues. Trimming left V 3 bases short and J 3 bases short, with 11 bases between. Per the germline V gene, CDR1 is SNHLY and CDR2 is FYNNEI. CDR3: CASSDWAGDYGYTF. In DNA form, the CDR3 reads TGTGCCAGCAGTGATTGGGCCGGGGACTATGGCTACACCTTC.

This clone showed up just a few times. The chain has TRBV18 and TRBJ2-6; D gene unclear. Germline CDR1 reads KGHSH; CDR2 reads LQKENI. Deletions cut 0 bases from V and 0 bases from J, with 6 bases between. The CDR3 totals 16 residues. The CDR3 sequence is CASSPPSNSGANVLTF. In DNA form, the CDR3 reads TGTGCCAGCTCACCACCCTCAAACTCTGGGGCCAACGTCCTGACTTTC.

The sample holds a few counts of this clone. The J gene is TRBJ1-2, the V gene TRBV2, with TRBD1 identical over 11 bases. With 8 bases clipped from V and 6 bases from J, the junction kept 5 bases outside the gene matches. The CDR3 is made up of 13 amino acids. The germline V gene encodes CDR1 SNHLY and CDR2 FYNNEI. DNA for the CDR3: TGTGCCAGCGCTGGGACAGGGGGACATGGCTACACCTTC. This translates into CASAGTGGHGYTF.

In its sample, this clone was seen a few times. The chain uses TRBV9 and TRBJ2-3, with D perhaps matching TRBD2 (5 bases). The CDR3 length is 15 residues. V was cut by 0 bases and J by 0 bases, with 8 bases left in between. Germline V gene sequence: CDR1 SGDLS, CDR2 YYNGEE. CDR3 residues: CASSVEGGSTDTQYF. The CDR3 bases are TGTGCCAGCAGCGTAGAGGGCGGGAGCACAGATACGCAGTATTTT.

This chain connects TRBV6-6 to TRBJ1-4, with TRBD1 matching 8 bases. Germline-derived CDR1 and CDR2 are MNHNY and SVGAGI (reference sequence). V lost 6 bases, J lost 7 bases, and 10 bases stayed unmatched. This CDR3 has 15 residues. Here the CDR3 reads CASRQTGGGPEKLFF. CDR3 nucleotide sequence: TGTGCCAGCAGGCAAACAGGGGGAGGTCCTGAAAAACTGTTTTTT.

V is TRBV7-9 and J is TRBJ1-1; no clear D. V was cut by 2 bases and J by 0 bases, with 1 base left in between. The CDR3 totals 12 residues. CDR1 SEHNR and CDR2 FQNEAQ come from the germline V gene (reference sequence). CDR3 protein: CASSLMNTEAFF. CDR3 nucleotides: TGTGCCAGCAGCTTAATGAACACTGAAGCTTTCTTT.

The V call is TRBV5-1, the J call TRBJ2-7; weak D call: TRBD1 (5 bases). The V end lost 0 bases, the J end lost 8 bases, and 12 bases lay between the germline ends. This CDR3 is 13 amino acids long. Germline V gene sequence: CDR1 SGHRS, CDR2 YFSETQ. CDR3 nucleotides: TGCGCCAGCAGCTTGGTGGTGGCAGGGCAGCAGTACGTC. Its protein product is CASSLVVAGQQYV.

The rearrangement joins TRBV19 to TRBJ1-5; TRBD1 aligns across 9 bases. Trimming at V came to 3 bases and at J to 7 bases, leaving 4 bases not matched to a gene. Germline-derived CDR1 and CDR2 are LNHDA and SQIVND (reference sequence). This CDR3 region has 14 residues. CDR3 sequence reads: CASSIRQGGQPQHF. The CDR3 nucleotides are TGTGCCAGTAGTATTCGACAGGGGGGCCAGCCCCAGCATTTT.

The chain joins TRBV6-5 to TRBJ2-1; D remains ambiguous. Germline V lookup: CDR1 MNHEY, CDR2 SVGAGI. V was shortened by 1 base and J by 6 bases, with 16 bases between the two germline ends. The CDR3 is 16 residues long. CDR3: CASSYYAPGNGNEQFF. The CDR3 nucleotides are TGTGCCAGCAGTTACTATGCCCCAGGTAACGGCAATGAGCAGTTCTTC.

The chain links TRBV6-1 to TRBJ1-5; D uncertain. Per germline, CDR1 MNHNS and CDR2 SASEGT. The V gene lost 6 bases and the J gene lost 3 bases, with 12 bases spanning the gap. The CDR3 length is 14 residues. The CDR3 here is CASRNPGLNQPQHF. The DNA for the CDR3 is TGTGCCAGCAGGAATCCGGGCCTCAATCAGCCCCAGCATTTT.

The gene calls are TRBV5-1 and TRBJ1-4, with TRBD1 as a possible D gene (5 bases). The V end was cut by 7 bases, the J end by 4 bases, with 11 bases between. Germline V CDR1 and CDR2: SGHRS, YFSETQ. The CDR3 runs to 13 residues. CDR3: CASRPGVNEKLFF. CDR3 DNA: TGCGCCAGCCGCCCGGGGGTTAATGAAAAACTGTTTTTT. The full variable domain, rest sourced from reference TRBV5-1 and TRBJ1-4, is KAGVTQTPRYLIKTRGQQVTLSCSPISGHRSVSWYQQTPGQGLQFLFEYFSETQRNKGNFPGRFSGRQFSNSRSEMNVSTLELGDSALYLCASRPGVNEKLFFGSGTQLSVL.

The rearrangement uses TRBV7-3 and TRBJ2-1; 10 nucleotides align to TRBD2. The length of the CDR3 is 19 residues. Losses at the gene ends were 4 bases for V and 6 bases for J; bases not matched to a gene: 18. Germline assignment: CDR1 SGHTA and CDR2 FQGTGA. CDR3 sequence: CASSSSSGGLTRMSNEQFF. The CDR3 DNA follows: TGTGCCAGCAGCTCCAGTAGCGGGGGGCTCACCAGAATGTCCAATGAGCAGTTCTTC. Full variable domain (rest looked up from reference TRBV7-3 and TRBJ2-1): GAGVSQTPSNKVTEKGKYVELRCDPISGHTALYWYRQSLGQGPEFLIYFQGTGAADDSGLPNDRFFAVRPEGSVSTLKIQRTERGDSAVYLCASSSSSGGLTRMSNEQFFGPGTRLTVL.

The V gene is TRBV5-1, the J gene TRBJ2-7, with 12 nucleotides matching TRBD2. V lost 5 bases and J lost 0; bases outside the gene matches: 9. This CDR3 is 17 amino acids long. Germline CDR1 reads SGHRS; CDR2 reads YFSETQ. The CDR3 nucleotides are TGCGCCAGCAGACCCCCCGGACTAGCGGGGACCTCCTACGAGCAGTACTTC. It encodes CASRPPGLAGTSYEQYF.